Given below is one T cell receptor beta chain in context. Its target is unknown. The data originate from a study of post-analysis software for immune sequencing data. On the study more broadly: Progressive-relapsing, secondary progressive and relapsing-remitting multiple sclerosis were among the disease courses included. The study's findings and limits: Patients showed TRBV5-6, TRBV5-1 and TRBV20-1 among five TRBV segments more frequent than in controls. Clustering by F measure revealed strong co-clustering among samples prepared together in one batch.

CDR3 length: 15 residues. V was cut by 4 bases and J by 6 bases, with 17 bases left in between. Germline values: CDR1 SGHRS, CDR2 YFSETQ. The authors incorporated unique molecular identifiers into the TCR beta cDNA libraries. Yield was some 540,000 cDNA molecules from around 1 to 9.1 million T cells. Via MiXCR, TCRdb re-called the PCR reads, giving one row per CDR3 protein. The sample consists of more than 450,000 distinct CDR3 sequences, about 40% of them appearing once. This TCR was recovered from a girl aged 5 to 17 with multiple sclerosis. Sequencing used blood. The V and J genes are TRBV5-1 and TRBJ1-5; a possible D gene is TRBD1 (6 bases). The CDR3 protein is CASSLGTPDGQPQHF. The CDR3 DNA is TGCGCCAGCAGCCTCGGGACACCTGACGGTCAGCCCCAGCATTTT.